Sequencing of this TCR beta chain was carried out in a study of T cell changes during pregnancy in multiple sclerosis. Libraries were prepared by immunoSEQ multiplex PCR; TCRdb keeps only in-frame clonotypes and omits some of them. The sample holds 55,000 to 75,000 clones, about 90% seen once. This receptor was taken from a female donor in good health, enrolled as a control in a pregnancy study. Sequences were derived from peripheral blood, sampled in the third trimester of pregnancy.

CDR3 in DNA: TGCGCCAGCAGCCAGGGCGAGACCGCGGGCTACACCTTC. It codes for CASSQGETAGYTF. The rearrangement uses TRBV4-3 and TRBJ1-2; the D is unclear. V gave up 3 bases and J gave up 8 bases, with 13 bases separating them. CDR1 LGHNA and CDR2 YSLEER come from the germline V gene. The CDR3 totals 13 residues.